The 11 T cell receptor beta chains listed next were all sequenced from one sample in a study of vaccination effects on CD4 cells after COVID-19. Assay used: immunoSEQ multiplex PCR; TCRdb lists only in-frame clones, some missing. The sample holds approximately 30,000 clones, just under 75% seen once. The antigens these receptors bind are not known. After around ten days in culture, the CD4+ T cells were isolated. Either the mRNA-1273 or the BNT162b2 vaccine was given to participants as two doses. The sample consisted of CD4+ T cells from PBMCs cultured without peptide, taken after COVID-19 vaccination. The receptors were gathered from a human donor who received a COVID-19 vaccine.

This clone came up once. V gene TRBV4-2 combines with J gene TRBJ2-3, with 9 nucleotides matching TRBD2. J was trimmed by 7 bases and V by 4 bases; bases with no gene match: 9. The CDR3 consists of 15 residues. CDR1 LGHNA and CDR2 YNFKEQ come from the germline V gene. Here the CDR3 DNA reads TGTGCCAGCAGCCCCCAGACGCGGGGGGGCAATACGCAGTATTTT. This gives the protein CASSPQTRGGNTQYF.

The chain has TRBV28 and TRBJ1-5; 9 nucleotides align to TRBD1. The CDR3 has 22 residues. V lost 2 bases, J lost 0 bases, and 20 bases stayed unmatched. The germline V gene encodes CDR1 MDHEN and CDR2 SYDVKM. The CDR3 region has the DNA TGTGCCAGCAGTTTAGGTTCCTGGACTTCTGACAGGGGGGAGGATAGCAATCAGCCCCAGCATTTT. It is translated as CASSLGSWTSDRGEDSNQPQHF.

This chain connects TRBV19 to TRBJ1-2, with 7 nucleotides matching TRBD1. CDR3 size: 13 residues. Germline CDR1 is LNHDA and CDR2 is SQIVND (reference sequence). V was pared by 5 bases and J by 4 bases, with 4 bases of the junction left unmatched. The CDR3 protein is CASSPQGTYGYTF. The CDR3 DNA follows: TGTGCCAGTAGTCCACAGGGGACCTATGGCTACACCTTC.

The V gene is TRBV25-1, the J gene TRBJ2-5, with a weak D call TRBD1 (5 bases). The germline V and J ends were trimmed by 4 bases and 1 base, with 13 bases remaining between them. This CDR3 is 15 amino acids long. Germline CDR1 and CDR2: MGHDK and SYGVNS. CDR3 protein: CASSVPGLGQETQYF. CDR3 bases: TGTGCCAGCAGTGTGCCAGGGCTGGGCCAAGAGACCCAGTACTTC.

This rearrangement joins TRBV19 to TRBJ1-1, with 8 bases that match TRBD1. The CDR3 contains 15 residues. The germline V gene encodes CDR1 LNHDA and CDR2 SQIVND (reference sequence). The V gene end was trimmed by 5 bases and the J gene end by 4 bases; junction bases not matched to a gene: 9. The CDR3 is CASSPWTGSGTEAFF. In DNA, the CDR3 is TGTGCCAGTAGTCCTTGGACAGGGTCGGGCACTGAAGCTTTCTTT.

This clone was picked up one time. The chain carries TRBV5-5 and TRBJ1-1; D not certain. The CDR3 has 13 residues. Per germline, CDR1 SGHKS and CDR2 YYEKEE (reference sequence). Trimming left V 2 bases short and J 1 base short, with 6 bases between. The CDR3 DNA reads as TGTGCCAGCAGCTTTGTTTCGAACACTGAAGCTTTCTTT. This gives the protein CASSFVSNTEAFF.

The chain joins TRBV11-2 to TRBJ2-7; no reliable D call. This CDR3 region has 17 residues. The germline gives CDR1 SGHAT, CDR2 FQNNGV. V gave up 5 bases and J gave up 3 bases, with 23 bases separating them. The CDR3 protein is CASSRNGRKSSNYEQYF. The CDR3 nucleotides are TGTGCCAGCAGCCGAAACGGCAGGAAGTCCTCCAACTACGAGCAGTACTTC.

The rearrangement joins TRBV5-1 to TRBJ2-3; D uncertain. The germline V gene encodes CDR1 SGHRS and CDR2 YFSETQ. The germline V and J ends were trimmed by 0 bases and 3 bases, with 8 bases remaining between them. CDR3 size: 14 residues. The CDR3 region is CASSLEGRTDTQYF. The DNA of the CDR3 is TGCGCCAGCAGCTTGGAAGGGCGGACAGATACGCAGTATTTT.

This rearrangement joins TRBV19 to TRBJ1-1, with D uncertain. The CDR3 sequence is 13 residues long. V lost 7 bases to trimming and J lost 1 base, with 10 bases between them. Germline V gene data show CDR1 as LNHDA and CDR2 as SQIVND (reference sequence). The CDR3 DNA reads TGTGCCAGTAAGTTATTCCAGAACACTGAAGCTTTCTTT. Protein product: CASKLFQNTEAFF.

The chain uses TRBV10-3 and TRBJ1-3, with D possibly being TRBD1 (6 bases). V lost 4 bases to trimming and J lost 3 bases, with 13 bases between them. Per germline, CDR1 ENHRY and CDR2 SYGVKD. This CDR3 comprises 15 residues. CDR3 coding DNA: TGTGCCATCAGTGGCTTACAGGGAGTTGGAAACACCATATATTTT. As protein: CAISGLQGVGNTIYF.

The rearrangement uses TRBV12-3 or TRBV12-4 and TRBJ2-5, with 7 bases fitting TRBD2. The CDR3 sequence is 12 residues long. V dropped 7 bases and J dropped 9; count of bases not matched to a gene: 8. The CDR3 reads CASTLGAGAQYF. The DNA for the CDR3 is TGTGCCAGCACCTTGGGCGCGGGGGCCCAGTACTTC.